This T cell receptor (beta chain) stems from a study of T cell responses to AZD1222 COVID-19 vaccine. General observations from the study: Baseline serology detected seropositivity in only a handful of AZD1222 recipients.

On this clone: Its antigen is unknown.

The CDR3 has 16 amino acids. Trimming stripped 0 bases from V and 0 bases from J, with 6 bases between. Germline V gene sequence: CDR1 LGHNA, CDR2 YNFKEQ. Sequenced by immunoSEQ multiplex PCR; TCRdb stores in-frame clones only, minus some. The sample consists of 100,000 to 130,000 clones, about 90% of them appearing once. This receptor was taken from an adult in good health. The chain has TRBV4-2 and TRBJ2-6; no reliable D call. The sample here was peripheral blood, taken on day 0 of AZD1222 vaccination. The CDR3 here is CASSQDGDSGANVLTF. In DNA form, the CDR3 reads TGTGCCAGCAGCCAAGATGGGGACTCTGGGGCCAACGTCCTGACTTTC.